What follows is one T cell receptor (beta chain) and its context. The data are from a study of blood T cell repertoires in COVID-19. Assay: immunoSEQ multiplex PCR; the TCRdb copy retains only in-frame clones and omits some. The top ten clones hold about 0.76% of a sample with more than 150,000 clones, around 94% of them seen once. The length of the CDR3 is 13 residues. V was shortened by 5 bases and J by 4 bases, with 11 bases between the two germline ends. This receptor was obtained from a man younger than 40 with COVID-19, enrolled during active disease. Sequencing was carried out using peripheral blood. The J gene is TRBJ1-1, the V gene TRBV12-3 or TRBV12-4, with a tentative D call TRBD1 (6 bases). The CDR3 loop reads CASSVTGITEAFF. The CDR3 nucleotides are TGTGCCAGCAGTGTTACAGGGATCACTGAAGCTTTCTTT.